These T cell receptor beta chains were read from a single sample in a study of blood T cells in healthy people across ages. TCRdb called the 5' RACE reads again in MiXCR, with one record for every CDR3 protein. The sample yields around 800,000 distinct CDR3 sequences, about 42% seen once. The source material was blood. The receptors originated from a man at least 80 years old in good health. The CDR3 runs from the conserved cysteine through the conserved F or W. Each record gives: J gene, V gene, CDR3 protein.

TRBJ1-2 | TRBV28 | CASSLSGPFSNYGYTF
TRBJ2-5 | TRBV29-1 | CSVQTGTSHQETQYF
TRBJ2-7 | TRBV7-3 | CASSLSGGRGEQYF
TRBJ1-3 | TRBV7-2 | CASSPNYGSGGGNTIYF
TRBJ1-5 | TRBV7-6 | CASSLAYGGSNSNQPQHF
TRBJ2-1 | TRBV21-1 | CASSKGPNEQFF
TRBJ1-1 | TRBV29-1 | CSVSRAGMNTEAFF
TRBJ2-5 | TRBV5-1 | CASSRVQGEQETQYF
TRBJ2-4 | TRBV7-2 | CASSLAAGVYNEQYF
TRBJ2-4 | TRBV4-3 | CASSQEGGRSSKNIQYF
TRBJ2-3 | TRBV6-5 | CANSYPSDTQYF
TRBJ1-2 | TRBV12-3/TRBV12-4 | CASSTRLNYGYTF
TRBJ2-7 | TRBV5-1 | CASSLDDRNSYEQYF
TRBJ2-5 | TRBV25-1 | CANRLAGVGETQYF